This T cell receptor beta chain was found in a study of blood T cell repertoires in COVID-19. Study summary: The study drew acute and convalescent COVID-19 samples from the United States, Italy and Spain. T cells, B-cell-depleted T cells, or PBMCs supplied cDNA or gDNA.

Sequencing was performed with immunoSEQ multiplex PCR; in TCRdb, only in-frame clones are kept and a portion is missing. The sample consists of roughly 100,000 clones, over 85% of them appearing once. Per the germline V gene, CDR1 is KGHSH and CDR2 is LQKENI. V lost 3 bases and J lost 2, with 13 bases in between. This CDR3 contains 15 residues. What was sequenced was peripheral blood. The chain is built from TRBV18 and TRBJ1-2; the D gene is possibly TRBD1 (6 bases). This receptor was taken from a woman between 45 and 65 years old with COVID-19, enrolled during active disease. CDR3 sequence: CASSPRQDGNYGYTF. CDR3 nucleotide sequence: TGTGCCAGCTCACCCCGACAGGATGGGAACTATGGCTACACCTTC.